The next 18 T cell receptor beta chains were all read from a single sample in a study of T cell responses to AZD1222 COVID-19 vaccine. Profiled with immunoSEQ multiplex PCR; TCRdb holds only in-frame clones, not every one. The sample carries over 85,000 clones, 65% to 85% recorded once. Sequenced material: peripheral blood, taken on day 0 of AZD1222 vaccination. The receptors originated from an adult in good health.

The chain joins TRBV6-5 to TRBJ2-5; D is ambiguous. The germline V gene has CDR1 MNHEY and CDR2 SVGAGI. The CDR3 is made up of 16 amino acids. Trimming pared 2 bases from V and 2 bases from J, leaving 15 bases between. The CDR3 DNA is TGTGCCAGCAGTTACAGTCGGGCACCCCAACAAGAGACCCAGTACTTC. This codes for CASSYSRAPQQETQYF.

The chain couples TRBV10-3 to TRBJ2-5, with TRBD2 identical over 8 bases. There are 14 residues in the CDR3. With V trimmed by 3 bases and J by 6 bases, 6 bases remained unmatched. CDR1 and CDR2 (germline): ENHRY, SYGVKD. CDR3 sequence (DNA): TGTGCCATCAGTGAAGCGGGAGAGAGGAAGACCCAGTACTTC. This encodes CAISEAGERKTQYF.

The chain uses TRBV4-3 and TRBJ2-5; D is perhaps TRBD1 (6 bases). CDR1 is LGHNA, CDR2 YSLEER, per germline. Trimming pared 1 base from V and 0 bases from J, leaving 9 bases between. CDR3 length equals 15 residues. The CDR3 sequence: CASSQARDNQETQYF. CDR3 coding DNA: TGCGCCAGCAGCCAAGCCCGGGACAACCAAGAGACCCAGTACTTC.

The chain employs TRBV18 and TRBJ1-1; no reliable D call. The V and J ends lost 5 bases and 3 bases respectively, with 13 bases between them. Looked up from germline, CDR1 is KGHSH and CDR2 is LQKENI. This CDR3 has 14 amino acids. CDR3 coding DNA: TGTGCCAGCTCAACCCTCGACGGGGACACTGAAGCTTTCTTT. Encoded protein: CASSTLDGDTEAFF.

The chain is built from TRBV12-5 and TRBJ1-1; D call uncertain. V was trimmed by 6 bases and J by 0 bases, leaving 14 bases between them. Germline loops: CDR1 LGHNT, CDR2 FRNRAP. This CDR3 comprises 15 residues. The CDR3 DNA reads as TGTGCTAGTGGGGACTCGGGCTCCATGAACACTGAAGCTTTCTTT. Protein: CASGDSGSMNTEAFF. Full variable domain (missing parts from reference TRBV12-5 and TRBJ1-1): DARVTQTPRHKVTEMGQEVTMRCQPILGHNTVFWYRQTMMQGLELLAYFRNRAPLDDSGMPKDRFSAEMPDATLATLKIQPSEPRDSAVYFCASGDSGSMNTEAFFGQGTRLTVV.

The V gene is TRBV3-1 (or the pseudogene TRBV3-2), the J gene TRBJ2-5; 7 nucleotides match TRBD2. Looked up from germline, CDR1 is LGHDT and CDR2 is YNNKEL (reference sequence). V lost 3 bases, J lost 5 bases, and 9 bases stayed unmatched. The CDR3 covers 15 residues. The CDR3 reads CASSHAGEGRETQYF. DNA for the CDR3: TGTGCCAGCAGCCACGCGGGAGAGGGAAGGGAGACCCAGTACTTC.

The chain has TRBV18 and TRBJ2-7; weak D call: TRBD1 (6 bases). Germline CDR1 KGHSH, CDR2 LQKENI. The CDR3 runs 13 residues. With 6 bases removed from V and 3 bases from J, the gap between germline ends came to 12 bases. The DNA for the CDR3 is TGTGCCAGCTCTACTAGGGGGAGCTACGAGCAGTACTTC. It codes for CASSTRGSYEQYF.

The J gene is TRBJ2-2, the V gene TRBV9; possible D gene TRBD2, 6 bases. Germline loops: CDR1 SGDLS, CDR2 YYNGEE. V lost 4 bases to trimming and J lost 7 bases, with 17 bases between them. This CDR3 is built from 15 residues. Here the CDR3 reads CASSKLGGINGELFF. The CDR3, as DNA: TGTGCCAGCAGCAAACTCGGCGGGATTAACGGGGAGCTGTTTTTT.

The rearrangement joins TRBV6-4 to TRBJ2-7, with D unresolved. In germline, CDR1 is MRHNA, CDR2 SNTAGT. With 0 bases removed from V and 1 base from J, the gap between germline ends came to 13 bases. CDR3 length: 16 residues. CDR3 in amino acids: CASSDSSQRYSYEQYF. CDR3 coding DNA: TGTGCCAGCAGTGACTCGAGTCAGCGATATTCCTACGAGCAGTACTTC.

CDR3 sequence reads: CSVESPQNTEAFF. CDR3 coding DNA: TGCAGCGTTGAAAGTCCACAGAACACTGAAGCTTTCTTT. V is TRBV29-1 and J is TRBJ1-1; D is undetermined. CDR3 length: 13 residues. With 2 bases removed from V and 1 base from J, the gap between germline ends came to 8 bases. The germline CDR1 and CDR2 sequences are SQVTM and ANQGSEA. The variable domain in full, with the rest retrieved from reference TRBV29-1 and TRBJ1-1, is SAVISQKPSRDICQRGTSLTIQCQVDSQVTMMFWYRQQPGQSLTLIATANQGSEATYESGFVIDKFPISRPNLTFSTLTVSNMSPEDSSIYLCSVESPQNTEAFFGQGTRLTVV.

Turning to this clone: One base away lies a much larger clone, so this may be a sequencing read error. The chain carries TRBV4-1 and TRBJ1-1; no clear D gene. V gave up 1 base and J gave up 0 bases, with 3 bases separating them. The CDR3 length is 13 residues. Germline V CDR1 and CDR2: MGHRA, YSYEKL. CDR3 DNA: TGCGCCAGCAGCCAAGCAATGAACACTGAAGCTTTCTTT. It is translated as CASSQAMNTEAFF.

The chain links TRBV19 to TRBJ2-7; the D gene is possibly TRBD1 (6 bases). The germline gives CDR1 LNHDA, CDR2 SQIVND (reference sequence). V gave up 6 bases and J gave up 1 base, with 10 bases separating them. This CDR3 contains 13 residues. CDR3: CASSLQGSYEQYF. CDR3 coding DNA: TGTGCCAGTAGCCTACAGGGTTCCTACGAGCAGTACTTC.

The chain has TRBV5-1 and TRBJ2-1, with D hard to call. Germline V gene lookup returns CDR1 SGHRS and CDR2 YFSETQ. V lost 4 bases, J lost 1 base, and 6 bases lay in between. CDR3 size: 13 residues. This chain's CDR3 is CASSSVSYNEQFF. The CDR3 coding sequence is TGCGCCAGCAGCAGCGTTTCCTACAATGAGCAGTTCTTC.

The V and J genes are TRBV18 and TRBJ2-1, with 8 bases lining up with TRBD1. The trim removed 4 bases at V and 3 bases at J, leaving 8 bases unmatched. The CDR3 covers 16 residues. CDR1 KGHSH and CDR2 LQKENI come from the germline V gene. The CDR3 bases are TGTGCCAGCTCACGCCTAGGGACAGGCAACTACAATGAGCAGTTCTTC. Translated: CASSRLGTGNYNEQFF.

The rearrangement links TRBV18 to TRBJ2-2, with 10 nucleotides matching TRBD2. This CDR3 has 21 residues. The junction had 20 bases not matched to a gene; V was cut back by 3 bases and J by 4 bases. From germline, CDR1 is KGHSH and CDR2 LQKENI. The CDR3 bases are TGTGCCAGCTCACCGTACGGGACAGTATATCTAGCGGGAGTCAGCACCGGGGAGCTGTTTTTT. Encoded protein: CASSPYGTVYLAGVSTGELFF.

The DNA of the CDR3 is TGTGCCAGCAGTGAAACCCCTATACAGGGATTGAAGGAAAAACTGTTTTTT. Translated, it gives CASSETPIQGLKEKLFF. The chain recombines TRBV6-1 with TRBJ1-4; the D gene is possibly TRBD1 (6 bases). CDR1 is MNHNS, CDR2 SASEGT, per germline. The CDR3 runs 17 residues. Deletions cut 2 bases from V and 8 bases from J, with 21 bases between.

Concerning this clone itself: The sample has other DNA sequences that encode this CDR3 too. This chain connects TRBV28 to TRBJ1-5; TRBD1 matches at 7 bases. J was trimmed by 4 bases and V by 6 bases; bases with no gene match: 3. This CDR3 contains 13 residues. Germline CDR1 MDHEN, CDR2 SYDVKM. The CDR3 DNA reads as TGTGCCAGCAGCCTACAGGGGAATCAGCCCCAGCATTTT. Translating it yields CASSLQGNQPQHF.

CDR3 region: CASSSWPQGASNQPQHF. The DNA of the CDR3 is TGTGCCAGCAGCTCATGGCCCCAGGGGGCTAGCAATCAGCCCCAGCATTTT. The chain carries TRBV7-2 and TRBJ1-5; the match to TRBD1 covers 8 bases. The germline gives CDR1 SGHTA, CDR2 FQGNSA. V dropped 4 bases and J dropped 0; count of bases not matched to a gene: 8. The CDR3 consists of 17 residues.